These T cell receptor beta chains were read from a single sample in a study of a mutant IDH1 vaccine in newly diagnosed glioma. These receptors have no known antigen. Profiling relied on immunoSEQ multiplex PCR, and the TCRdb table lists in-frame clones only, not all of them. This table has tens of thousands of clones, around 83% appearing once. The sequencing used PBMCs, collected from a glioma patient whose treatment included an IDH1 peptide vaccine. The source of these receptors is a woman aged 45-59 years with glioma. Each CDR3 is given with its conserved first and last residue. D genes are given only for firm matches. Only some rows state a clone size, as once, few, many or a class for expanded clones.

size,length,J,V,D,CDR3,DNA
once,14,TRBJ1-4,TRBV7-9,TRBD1,CASSLTGAEEKLFF,TGTGCCAGCAGCTTGACAGGGGCCGAAGAAAAACTGTTTTTT
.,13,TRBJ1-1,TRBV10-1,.,CASSPPGNTEAFF,TGCGCCAGCAGCCCCCCCGGGAACACTGAAGCTTTCTTT
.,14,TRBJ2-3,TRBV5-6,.,CASSLNQLTDTQYF,TGTGCCAGCAGCTTGAACCAGCTCACAGATACGCAGTATTTT
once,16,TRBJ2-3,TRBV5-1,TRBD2,CASSLIPSGGADTQYF,TGCGCCAGCAGCTTAATCCCTAGCGGGGGGGCGGATACGCAGTATTTT
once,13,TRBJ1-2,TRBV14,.,CASRRDGEDGYTF,TGTGCCAGTCGAAGGGACGGCGAGGATGGCTACACCTTC
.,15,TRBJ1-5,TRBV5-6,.,CASSSRKGPNQPQHF,TGTGCCAGCAGCTCGCGTAAGGGACCCAATCAGCCCCAGCATTTT
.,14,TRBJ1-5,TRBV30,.,CAWSGLLSNQPQHF,TGTGCCTGGAGTGGGCTCCTTAGCAATCAGCCCCAGCATTTT
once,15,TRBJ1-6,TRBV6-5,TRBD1,CASSPGTGGYSPLHF,TGTGCCAGCAGTCCGGGGACAGGGGGCTATTCACCCCTCCACTTT
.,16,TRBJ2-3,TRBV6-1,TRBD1,CASSATGGIGTDTQYF,TGTGCCAGCAGTGCGACAGGGGGCATAGGGACAGATACGCAGTATTTT
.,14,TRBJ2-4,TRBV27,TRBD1,CASSTTGTGTIQYF,TGTGCCAGCAGTACGACCGGGACAGGGACCATTCAGTACTTC
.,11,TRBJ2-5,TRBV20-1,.,CSARDTETQYF,TGCAGTGCTAGGGACACAGAGACCCAGTACTTC
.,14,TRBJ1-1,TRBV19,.,CASRPEVNRLEAFF,TGTGCCAGTAGGCCCGAGGTTAACCGGCTTGAAGCTTTCTTT
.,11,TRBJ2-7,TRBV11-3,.,CASSLQGEQYF,TGTGCCAGCAGCTTACAGGGAGAGCAGTACTTC
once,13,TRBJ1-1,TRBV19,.,CASSFGQSAEAFF,TGTGCCAGTAGTTTCGGGCAGTCCGCTGAAGCTTTCTTT
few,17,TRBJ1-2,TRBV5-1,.,CASSLATGGVLGYGYTF,TGCGCCAGCAGCTTGGCCACGGGAGGGGTCCTCGGCTATGGCTACACCTTC
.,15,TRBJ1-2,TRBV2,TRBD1,CASSEGTGGFYGYTF,TGTGCCAGCAGTGAAGGGACAGGGGGGTTCTATGGCTACACCTTC
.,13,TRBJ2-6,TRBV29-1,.,CSVAPAGANVLTF,TGCAGCGTGGCCCCCGCTGGGGCCAACGTCCTGACTTTC
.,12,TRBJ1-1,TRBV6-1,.,CASSDGYTEAFF,TGTGCCAGCAGTGACGGGTACACTGAAGCTTTCTTT
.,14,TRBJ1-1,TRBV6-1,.,CASPKVGLNTEAFF,TGTGCCAGCCCTAAAGTGGGATTGAACACTGAAGCTTTCTTT
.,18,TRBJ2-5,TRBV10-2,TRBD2,CASSRKGLAGGPFETQYF,TGCGCCAGCAGTCGAAAAGGACTAGCGGGGGGGCCGTTTGAGACCCAGTACTTC
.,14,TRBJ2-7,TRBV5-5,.,CASSLSRGRYEQYF,TGTGCCAGCAGCTTGAGTAGGGGACGCTACGAGCAGTACTTC
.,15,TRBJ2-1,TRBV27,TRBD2,CAIGLAGVNYNEQFF,TGTGCCATTGGACTAGCGGGGGTCAACTACAATGAGCAGTTCTTC
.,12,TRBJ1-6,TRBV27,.,CASRQGNSPLHF,TGTGCCAGCAGACAGGGCAATTCACCCCTCCACTTT
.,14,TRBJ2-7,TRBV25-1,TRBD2,CASSDAGASYEQYF,TGTGCCAGCAGTGACGCGGGAGCGTCCTACGAGCAGTACTTC
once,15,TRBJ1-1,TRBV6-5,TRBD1,CASSSYGTGNTEAFF,TGTGCCAGCAGTTCCTACGGGACAGGGAACACTGAAGCTTTCTTT
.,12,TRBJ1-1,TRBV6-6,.,CASSQGLTEAFF,TGTGCCAGCAGCCAAGGGTTAACTGAAGCTTTCTTT
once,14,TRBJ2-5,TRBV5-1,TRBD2,CASSPRGAGETQYF,TGCGCCAGCAGCCCCCGGGGAGCGGGGGAGACCCAGTACTTC
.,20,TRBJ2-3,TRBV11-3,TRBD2,CASSLSWGTSGGSSTDTQYF,TGTGCCAGCAGCTTAAGTTGGGGTACTAGCGGGGGATCTAGCACAGATACGCAGTATTTT
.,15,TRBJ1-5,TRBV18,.,CASSPDGRNNQPQHF,TGTGCCAGCTCCCCGGACGGGAGAAACAATCAGCCCCAGCATTTT
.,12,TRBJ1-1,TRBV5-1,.,CASSLVATEAFF,TGCGCCAGCAGCTTGGTGGCCACTGAAGCTTTCTTT
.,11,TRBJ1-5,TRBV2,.,CASSDDQPQHF,TGTGCCAGCAGTGATGATCAGCCCCAGCATTTT
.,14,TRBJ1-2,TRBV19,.,CASSSRSVSYGYTF,TGTGCCAGTAGTTCCCGGTCGGTTAGCTATGGCTACACCTTC
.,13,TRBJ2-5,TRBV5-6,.,CASSLLGGETQYF,TGTGCCAGCAGCTTGCTCGGTGGCGAGACCCAGTACTTC
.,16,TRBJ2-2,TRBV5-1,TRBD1,CASSAPGQPNTGELFF,TGCGCCAGCAGCGCCCCGGGACAGCCTAACACCGGGGAGCTGTTTTTT
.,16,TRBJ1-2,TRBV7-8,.,CASSLVGTPRMGGYTF,TGTGCCAGCAGCTTAGTCGGGACACCGAGGATGGGTGGCTACACCTTC
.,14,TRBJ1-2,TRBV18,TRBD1,CASSLQGDGGGYTF,TGTGCCAGCTCTCTCCAGGGGGATGGAGGTGGCTACACCTTC
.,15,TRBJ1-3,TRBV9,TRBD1,CASSVEGQRGNTIYF,TGTGCCAGCAGCGTAGAGGGACAGCGTGGAAACACCATATATTTT
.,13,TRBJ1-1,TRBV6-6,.,CASTNNGGTEAFF,TGTGCCAGCACTAACAACGGGGGCACTGAAGCTTTCTTT
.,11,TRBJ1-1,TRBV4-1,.,CASSHTGEAFF,TGCGCCAGCAGCCACACAGGGGAAGCTTTCTTT
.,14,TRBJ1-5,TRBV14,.,CASSPTGSDQPQHF,TGTGCCAGCAGCCCTACAGGGTCAGATCAGCCCCAGCATTTT
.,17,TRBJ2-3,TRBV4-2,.,CASSPTPTRGPTDTQYF,TGTGCCAGCAGCCCCACGCCGACTAGGGGACCCACAGATACGCAGTATTTT
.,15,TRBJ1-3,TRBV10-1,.,CASSSVAREENTIYF,TGCGCCAGCAGTAGCGTGGCCAGGGAAGAAAACACCATATATTTT
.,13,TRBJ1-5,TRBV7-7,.,CASSLSVGQPQHF,TGTGCCAGCAGCTTAAGCGTTGGACAGCCCCAGCATTTT
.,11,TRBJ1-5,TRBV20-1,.,CSARGDQPQHF,TGCAGTGCTAGAGGAGATCAGCCCCAGCATTTT
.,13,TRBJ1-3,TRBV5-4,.,CASSWQYGNTIYF,TGTGCCAGCAGCTGGCAGTACGGAAACACCATATATTTT
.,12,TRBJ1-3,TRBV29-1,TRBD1,CSVEIGGNTIYF,TGCAGCGTTGAAATAGGGGGCAACACCATATATTTT
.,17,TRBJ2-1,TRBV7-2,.,CASSLNPMGRLYNEQFF,TGTGCCAGCAGCCTAAACCCGATGGGACGCCTTTACAATGAGCAGTTCTTC
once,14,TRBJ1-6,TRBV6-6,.,CASSPRGRNSPLHF,TGTGCCAGCAGCCCTCGGGGGAGGAATTCACCCCTCCACTTT
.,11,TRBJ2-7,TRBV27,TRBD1,CASSDRGEQYF,TGTGCCAGCAGCGACAGGGGCGAGCAGTACTTC
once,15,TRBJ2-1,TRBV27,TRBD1,CASCPGTGAYNEQFF,TGTGCCAGCTGTCCCGGGACAGGGGCATACAATGAGCAGTTCTTC
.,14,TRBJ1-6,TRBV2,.,CASSERGANSPLHF,TGTGCCAGCAGTGAAAGGGGAGCCAATTCACCCCTCCACTTT
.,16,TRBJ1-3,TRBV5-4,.,CASSPSGRSLGNTIYF,TGTGCCAGCAGCCCCTCCGGACGGTCTTTGGGAAACACCATATATTTT
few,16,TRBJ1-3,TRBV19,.,CASTPGMRQPGNTIYF,TGTGCCAGTACTCCCGGTATGCGACAGCCTGGAAACACCATATATTTT
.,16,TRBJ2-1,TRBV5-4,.,CASSWRGQGFRNEQFF,TGTGCCAGCAGCTGGCGCGGGCAGGGGTTTAGGAATGAGCAGTTCTTC